This TCR beta chain was obtained from a study of beta chain features in type 1 diabetes. The study's findings and limits: Type 1 diabetes patients had fewer VDJ junction insertions and more deletions. TCRB CDR3s were moderately but significantly shorter in Type 1 diabetes patients in all four CD4+ subsets.

One heparinised draw, averaging roughly 110 mL, was taken per donor. Central memory, naive, regulatory and stem cell-like memory CD4+ cells were sorted by CD45RO/CCR7/CD25/CD127/CD95/CD27. A remark on this clone: Its antigen is not known.

The CDR3 sequence is 15 residues long. Trimming left V 0 bases short and J 4 bases short, with 10 bases between. Germline V gives CDR1 MNHEY, CDR2 SVGAGI. The isolated RNA, all of it, was reverse transcribed, so expressed TCRB transcripts were what got sequenced. The repertoire was sequenced with immunoSEQ multiplex PCR; TCRdb's copy has only in-frame clones and lacks some. In the table there are hundreds of thousands of clones, about an eighth of which are singletons. The clonotype was recovered from a man aged 18 to 30 with type 1 diabetes. This chain links TRBV6-5 with TRBJ1-3; D gene ambiguous. The specimen was naive CD4+ T cells from blood. The CDR3 coding sequence is TGTGCCAGCAGTTACTCGAAAGGGAGCGGAAACACCATATATTTT. This codes for CASSYSKGSGNTIYF.